This T cell receptor beta chain was observed in a study of shared clonotypes between healthy human individuals. Some clones are missing from TCRdb's copy, which holds only in-frame ones; the method was immunoSEQ multiplex PCR. The top ten hold under 2% of the sample, which has over 2,000,000 clones, roughly 93% seen once. General study results and limits: The represented genetic and exposure-history diversity was limited by the small number of donors. The study found lower generation probabilities in non-shared clonotypes than in those shared by all four donors. The study sampled only blood, and tissue repertoires likely differ. On the whole, naive subsets had larger estimated richness than memory subsets had.

On this clone itself: The target antigen is unknown.

It was CD45RO-negative cells, positively selected for CCR7, that made up naive CD8 cells, with terminally differentiated effector memory CD45RA+ cells excluded. The CDR3 consists of 17 residues. The ends were cut back, 0 bases at V and 2 bases at J, with 17 bases in the middle. CDR1 is ENHRY, CDR2 SYGVKD, per germline. The chain couples TRBV10-3 to TRBJ2-7; D perhaps matches TRBD1 (6 bases). The TCR comes from a man aged 18 to 29 in good health. Some clones in this sample may be carry-over from other donors' samples. The sample taken for sequencing was naive CD8+ T cells from PBMCs. CDR3 sequence: CAISESTGYGKAYEQYF. The CDR3 DNA reads as TGTGCCATCAGTGAGTCCACAGGGTACGGTAAAGCCTACGAGCAGTACTTC.